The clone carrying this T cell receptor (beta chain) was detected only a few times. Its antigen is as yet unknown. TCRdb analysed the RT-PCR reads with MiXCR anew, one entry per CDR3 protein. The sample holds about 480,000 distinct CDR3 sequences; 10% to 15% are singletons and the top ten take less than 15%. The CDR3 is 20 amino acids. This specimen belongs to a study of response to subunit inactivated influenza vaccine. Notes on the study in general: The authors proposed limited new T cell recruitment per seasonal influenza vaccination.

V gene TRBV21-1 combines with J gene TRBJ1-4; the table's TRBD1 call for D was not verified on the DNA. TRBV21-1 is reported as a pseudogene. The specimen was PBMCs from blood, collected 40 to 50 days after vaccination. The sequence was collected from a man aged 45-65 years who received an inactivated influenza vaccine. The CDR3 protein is CASSKEASDSRGHIMEKLFF. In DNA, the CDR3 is TGTGCCAGCAGCAAAGAGGCGTCCGATTCCAGGGGGCACATAATGGAAAAACTGTTTTTT.